The 14 T cell receptor beta chains reported below all come from one sample, sequenced in a study of read filtering for tumor transcriptome and immune sequencing. This library used around 400 ng RNA and molecular barcoded adaptors spanning alpha/delta and beta/gamma chains. TCRdb reprocessed the reads with MiXCR, giving one entry per CDR3 protein. In the table there are roughly 82,000 distinct CDR3 sequences, roughly 12% of which are singletons. Sample: a population of CD138-negative cells sorted from bone marrow. The source is a donor over 35 with multiple myeloma.

In this sample, this clonotype turned up a few times. This CDR3 reads CASSSGTGDNYGYTF. For the CDR3, the DNA is TGCGCCAGCAGCTCCGGGACAGGGGACAACTATGGCTACACCTTC. The V call is TRBV5-1, the J call TRBJ1-2; 10 positions agree with TRBD1. The CDR3 sequence is 15 residues long. CDR1 and CDR2 from the germline V gene are SGHRS and YFSETQ. The V segment lost 3 bases and the J segment 2 bases; nucleotides outside the gene matches: 4.

Many counts were recorded for this clonotype. The chain has TRBV2 and TRBJ2-2; D call uncertain. CDR1 and CDR2 from the germline V gene are SNHLY and FYNNEI. This CDR3 contains 11 residues. V was pared by 7 bases and J by 5 bases, with 5 bases between. In nucleotides, the CDR3 is TGTGCCAGCAAAGAAACCGGGGAGCTGTTTTTT. Its translation: CASKETGELFF.

Ten or more counts support this clonotype. The rearrangement uses TRBV19 and TRBJ2-7; D unclear. Germline values: CDR1 LNHDA, CDR2 SQIVND (reference sequence). The CDR3 is 14 residues long. V gave up 8 bases and J gave up 6 bases, with 20 bases separating them. CDR3 amino acids: CASGPGPPQFEQYF. CDR3 bases: TGTGCCAGTGGACCCGGACCACCACAGTTCGAGCAGTACTTC. The entire variable domain, with the rest obtained from reference TRBV19 and TRBJ2-7, is as follows: DGGITQSPKYLFRKEGQNVTLSCEQNLNHDAMYWYRQDPGQGLRLIYYSQIVNDFQKGDIAEGYSVSREKKESFPLTVTSAQKNPTAFYLCASGPGPPQFEQYFGPGTRLTVT.

This clonotype has ten or more counts. A much larger clone differs by one base, so this may be a read error. V and J are TRBV5-1 and TRBJ2-1, with 7 bases identical to TRBD1. The germline V gene has CDR1 SGHRS and CDR2 YFSETQ. There are 13 residues in the CDR3. The V and J ends lost 4 bases and 5 bases, in that order; junction bases with no gene match: 3. CDR3 sequence reads: CASSVGQNNEQFF. The CDR3 DNA follows: TGCGCCAGCAGCGTGGGACAGAACAATGAGCAGTTCTTC. Based on the CDR3 plus reference TRBV5-1 and TRBJ2-1, the full variable domain is KAGVTQTPRYLIKTRGQQVTLSCSPISGHRSVSWYQQTPGQGLQFLFEYFSETQRNKGNFPGRFSGRQFSNSRSEMNVSTLELGDSALYLCASSVGQNNEQFFGPGTRLTVL.

The V gene is TRBV11-2, the J gene TRBJ2-7; D unclear. Looked up from germline, CDR1 is SGHAT and CDR2 is FQNNGV. V dropped 5 bases and J dropped 2 bases, with 13 bases sitting between them. The CDR3 has 14 residues. CDR3 DNA: TGTGCCAGCAGCCTAATGGTAGGACCCTACGAGCAGTACTTC. It is translated as CASSLMVGPYEQYF.

This clonotype appeared a few times. This may arise from a read error, as a much more abundant clone is one base away. The genes are TRBV29-1 and TRBJ1-6; D is ambiguous. This CDR3 is 10 amino acids long. Germline assignment: CDR1 SQVTM and CDR2 ANQGSEA. The CDR3 loop is CSVEGWTFFF. The CDR3 DNA reads TGCAGCGTTGAAGGTTGGACTTTTTTCTTT. Drawing the rest from reference TRBV29-1 and TRBJ1-6, the complete variable domain is SAVISQKPSRDICQRGTSLTIQCQVDSQVTMMFWYRQQPGQSLTLIATANQGSEATYESGFVIDKFPISRPNLTFSTLTVSNMSPEDSSIYLCSVEGWTFFFGNGTRLTVT.

This clonotype was seen ten or more times. The chain recombines TRBV7-2 with TRBJ2-7; tentatively, D is TRBD1 (5 bases). Germline V CDR1 and CDR2: SGHTA, FQGNSA. V lost 5 bases, J lost 2 bases, and 16 bases lay in between. The CDR3 consists of 15 residues. The CDR3 nucleotides read TGTGCCAGCAGCCCGGCTGCGGCAGGGCCCTACGAGCAGTACTTC. Its translation is CASSPAAAGPYEQYF.

This clonotype was detected ten times or more. The chain recombines TRBV2 with TRBJ2-1; TRBD2 might be the D (5 bases). CDR1 is SNHLY and CDR2 is FYNNEI in the germline V gene. The CDR3 extends over 14 amino acids. Trimming took off 6 bases at V and 4 bases at J, with 13 bases between the two ends. CDR3 loop: CASSVYRLYNEQFF. CDR3 coding DNA: TGTGCCAGCAGCGTGTACAGACTATACAATGAGCAGTTCTTC. Together with reference TRBV2 and TRBJ2-1, the CDR3 gives the full variable domain: EPEVTQTPSHQVTQMGQEVILRCVPISNHLYFYWYRQILGQKVEFLVSFYNNEISEKSEIFDDQFSVERPDGSNFTLKIRSTKLEDSAMYFCASSVYRLYNEQFFGPGTRLTVL.

This clonotype was seen ten or more times. V usage is TRBV28 and J usage is TRBJ1-2, with TRBD1 matching over 7 bases. The CDR3 runs to 14 residues. Germline V gene sequence: CDR1 MDHEN, CDR2 SYDVKM. V shed 5 bases and J 6 bases; nucleotides not matched to a gene: 9. CDR3 sequence reads: CASSLPLQGDGYTF. The CDR3 nucleotides read TGTGCCAGCAGTCTGCCACTCCAGGGGGATGGCTACACCTTC.

This clonotype has a count of ten or more. The rearrangement links TRBV28 to TRBJ1-5, with D possibly being TRBD1 (6 bases). The CDR3 is 13 amino acids. V lost 7 bases, J lost 3 bases, and 10 bases lay in between. The germline V gene encodes CDR1 MDHEN and CDR2 SYDVKM. CDR3 residues: CASTRQDNQPQHF. The CDR3 DNA sequence: TGTGCCAGCACCCGACAGGACAATCAGCCCCAGCATTTT.

This clonotype was observed once. A much larger clone lies a single base off, so this may be a read error. The chain carries TRBV27 and TRBJ2-3; 8 nucleotides align to TRBD1. The germline V gene encodes CDR1 MNHEY and CDR2 SMNVEV (reference sequence). CDR3 length: 17 residues. V lost 3 bases and J lost 4; bases outside the gene matches: 12. In nucleotides, the CDR3 is TGTGCCAGCAGTTTGTCGACAGGGGAATGGCGGCCAGATACGCAGTATTTT. It specifies CASSLSTGEWRPDTQYF.

This clonotype was counted only a few times. The chain employs TRBV29-1 and TRBJ2-3; weak D call: TRBD2 (7 bases). V lost 4 bases to trimming and J lost 1 base, with 18 bases between them. This CDR3 spans 16 amino acids. Germline CDR1 reads SQVTM; CDR2 reads ANQGSEA. The CDR3 bases are TGCAGCGTTGGAGGGAGGGGGGCCCGGGGCACAGATACGCAGTATTTT. Protein sequence: CSVGGRGARGTDTQYF.

This clonotype was recorded at least ten times. This chain connects TRBV29-1 to TRBJ1-1, with D maybe TRBD1 (6 bases). Germline assignment: CDR1 SQVTM and CDR2 ANQGSEA. CDR3 length: 13 residues. Between the trimmed V and J ends, which lost 7 bases and 2 bases, there was a span of 14 bases. The CDR3 DNA sequence: TGCAGCGCCAGCGCAGGGGTCAACACTGAAGCTTTCTTT. It yields the protein CSASAGVNTEAFF.

This clonotype was counted many times. V usage is TRBV20-1 and J usage is TRBJ2-3; D is unclear. Trimming removed 0 bases from V and 0 bases from J, with 7 bases in between. Germline CDR1 DFQATT, CDR2 SNEGSKA (reference sequence). This CDR3 has 14 residues. CDR3 amino acids: CSARDGSSTDTQYF. CDR3 coding DNA: TGCAGTGCTAGAGATGGGTCGAGCACAGATACGCAGTATTTT.